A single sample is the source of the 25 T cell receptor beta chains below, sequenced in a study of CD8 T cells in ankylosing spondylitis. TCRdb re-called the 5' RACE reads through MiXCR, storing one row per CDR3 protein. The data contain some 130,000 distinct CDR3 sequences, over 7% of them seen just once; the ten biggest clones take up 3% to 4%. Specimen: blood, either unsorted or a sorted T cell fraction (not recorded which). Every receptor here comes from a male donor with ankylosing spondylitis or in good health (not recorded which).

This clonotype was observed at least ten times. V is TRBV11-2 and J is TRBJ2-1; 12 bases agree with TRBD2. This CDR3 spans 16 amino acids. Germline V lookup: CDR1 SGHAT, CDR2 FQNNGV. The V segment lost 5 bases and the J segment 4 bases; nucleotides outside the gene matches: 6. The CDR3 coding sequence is TGTGCCAGCAGCCCAGACGGACTAGCGGGGTACAATGAGCAGTTCTTC. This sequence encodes CASSPDGLAGYNEQFF.

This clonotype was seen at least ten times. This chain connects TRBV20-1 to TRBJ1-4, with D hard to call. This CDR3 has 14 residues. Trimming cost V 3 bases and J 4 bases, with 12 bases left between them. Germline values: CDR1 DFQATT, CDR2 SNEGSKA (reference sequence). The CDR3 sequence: CSASSLILNEKLFF. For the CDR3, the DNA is TGCAGTGCTAGCTCTTTGATACTTAATGAAAAACTGTTTTTT.

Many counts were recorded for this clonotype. The CDR3 DNA reads TGCGCCAGCAGCCCGGACGACCCCTACAATGAGCAGTTCTTC. This translates into CASSPDDPYNEQFF. The rearrangement links TRBV4-3 to TRBJ2-1, with unresolved D. CDR1 and CDR2 from the germline V gene are LGHNA and YSLEER. V was cut by 4 bases and J by 2 bases, with 9 bases left in between. This CDR3 is 14 amino acids long.

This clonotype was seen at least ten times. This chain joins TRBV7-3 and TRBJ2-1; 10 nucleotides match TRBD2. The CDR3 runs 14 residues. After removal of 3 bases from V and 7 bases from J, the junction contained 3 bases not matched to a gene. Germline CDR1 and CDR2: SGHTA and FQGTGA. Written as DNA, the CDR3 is TGTGCCAGCAGCTTGAGCGGGAGGGATAATGAGCAGTTCTTC. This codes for CASSLSGRDNEQFF.

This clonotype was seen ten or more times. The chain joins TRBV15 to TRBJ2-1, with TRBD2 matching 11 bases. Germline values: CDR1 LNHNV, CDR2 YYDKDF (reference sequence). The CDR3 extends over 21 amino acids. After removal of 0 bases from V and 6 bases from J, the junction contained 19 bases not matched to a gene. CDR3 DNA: TGTGCCACCAGCAGAGATTGGCTACGACTAGCGGGGTATGAAGCCCTCAATGAGCAGTTCTTC. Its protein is CATSRDWLRLAGYEALNEQFF.

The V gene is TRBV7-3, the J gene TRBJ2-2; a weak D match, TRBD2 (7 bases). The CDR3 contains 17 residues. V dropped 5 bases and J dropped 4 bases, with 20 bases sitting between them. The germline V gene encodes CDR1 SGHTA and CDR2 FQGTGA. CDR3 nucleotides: TGTGCCAGCAGCCCCCAGGGGTGGGGGGGAACCACCGGGGAGCTGTTTTTT. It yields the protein CASSPQGWGGTTGELFF.

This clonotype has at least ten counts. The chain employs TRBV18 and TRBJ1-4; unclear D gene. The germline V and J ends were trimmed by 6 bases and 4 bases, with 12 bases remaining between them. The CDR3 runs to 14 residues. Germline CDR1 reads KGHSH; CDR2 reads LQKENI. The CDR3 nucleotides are TGTGCCAGCTCCCCTGGACGGAATAATGAAAAACTGTTTTTT. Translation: CASSPGRNNEKLFF.

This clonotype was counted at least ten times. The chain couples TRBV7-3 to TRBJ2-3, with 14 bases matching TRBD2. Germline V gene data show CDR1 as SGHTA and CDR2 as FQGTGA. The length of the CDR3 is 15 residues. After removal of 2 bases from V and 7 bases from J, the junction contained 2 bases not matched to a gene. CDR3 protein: CASSLGTSGSYTQYF. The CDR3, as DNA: TGTGCCAGCAGCTTAGGGACTAGCGGGAGTTATACGCAGTATTTT.

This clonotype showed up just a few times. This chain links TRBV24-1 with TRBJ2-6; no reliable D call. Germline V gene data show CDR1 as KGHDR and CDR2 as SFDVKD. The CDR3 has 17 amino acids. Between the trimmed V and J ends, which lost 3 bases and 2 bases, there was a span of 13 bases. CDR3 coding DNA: TGTGCCACCAGTGATCCCCCAGGACGTCCTGGGGCCAACGTCCTGACTTTC. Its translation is CATSDPPGRPGANVLTF.

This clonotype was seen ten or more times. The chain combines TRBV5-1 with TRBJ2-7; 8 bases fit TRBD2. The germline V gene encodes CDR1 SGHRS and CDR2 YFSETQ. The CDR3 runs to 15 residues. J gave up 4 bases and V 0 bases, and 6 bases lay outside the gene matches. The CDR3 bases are TGCGCCAGCAGCTTGGATTTAGCGGGAATATACGAGCAGTACTTC. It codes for CASSLDLAGIYEQYF.

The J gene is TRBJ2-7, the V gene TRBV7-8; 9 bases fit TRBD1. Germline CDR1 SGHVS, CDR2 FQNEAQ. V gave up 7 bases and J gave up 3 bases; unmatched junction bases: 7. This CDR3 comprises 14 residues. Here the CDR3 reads CASTEYRGHYEQYF. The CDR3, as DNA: TGTGCCAGCACGGAATACAGGGGGCACTACGAGCAGTACTTC.

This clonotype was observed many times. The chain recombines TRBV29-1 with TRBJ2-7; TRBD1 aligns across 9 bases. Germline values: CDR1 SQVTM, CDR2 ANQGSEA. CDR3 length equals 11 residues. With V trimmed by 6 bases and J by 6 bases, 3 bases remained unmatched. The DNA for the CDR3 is TGCAGCGTAGGGACAGGGATCGAGCAGTACTTC. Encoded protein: CSVGTGIEQYF.

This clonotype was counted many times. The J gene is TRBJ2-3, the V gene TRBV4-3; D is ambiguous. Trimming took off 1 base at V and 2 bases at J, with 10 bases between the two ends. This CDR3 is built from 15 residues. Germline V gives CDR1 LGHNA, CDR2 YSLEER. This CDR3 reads CASSQGTSATDTQYF. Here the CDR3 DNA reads TGCGCCAGCAGCCAAGGAACGTCGGCCACAGATACGCAGTATTTT.

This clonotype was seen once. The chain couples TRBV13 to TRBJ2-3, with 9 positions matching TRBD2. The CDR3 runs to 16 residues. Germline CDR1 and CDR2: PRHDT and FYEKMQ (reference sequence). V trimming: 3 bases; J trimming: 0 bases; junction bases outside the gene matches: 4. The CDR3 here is CASSFLTSGSTDTQYF. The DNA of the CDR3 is TGTGCCAGCAGCTTTCTAACTAGCGGGAGCACAGATACGCAGTATTTT.

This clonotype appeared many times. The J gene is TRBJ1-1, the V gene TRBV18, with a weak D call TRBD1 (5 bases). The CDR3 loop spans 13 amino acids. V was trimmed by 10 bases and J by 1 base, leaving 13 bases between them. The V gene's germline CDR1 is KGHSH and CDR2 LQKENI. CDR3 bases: TGTGCCACCGACCAGGGAGAGAACACTGAAGCTTTCTTT. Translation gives CATDQGENTEAFF.

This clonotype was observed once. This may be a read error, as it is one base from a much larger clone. The CDR3 DNA is TGTGCCACCGGAGCCGAGGCTGGGGGCTCCTACAATGAGCAGTTCTTC. The encoded protein is CATGAEAGGSYNEQFF. The chain has TRBV24-1 and TRBJ2-1; D could derive from TRBD1 or TRBD2 (5 bases each). From germline, CDR1 is KGHDR and CDR2 SFDVKD. The CDR3 is made up of 16 amino acids. V lost 9 bases, J lost 0 bases, and 17 bases lay in between.

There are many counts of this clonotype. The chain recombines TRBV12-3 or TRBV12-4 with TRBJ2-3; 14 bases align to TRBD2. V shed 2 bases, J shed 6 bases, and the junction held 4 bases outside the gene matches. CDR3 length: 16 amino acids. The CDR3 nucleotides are TGTGCCAGCAGTTTACGACTAGCGGGAGGGAGGGATACGCAGTATTTT. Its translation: CASSLRLAGGRDTQYF.

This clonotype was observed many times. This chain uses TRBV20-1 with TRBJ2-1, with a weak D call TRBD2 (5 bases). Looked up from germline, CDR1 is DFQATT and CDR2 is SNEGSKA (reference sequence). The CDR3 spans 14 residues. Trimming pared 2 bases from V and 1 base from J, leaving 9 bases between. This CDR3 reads CSARTSWSYNEQFF. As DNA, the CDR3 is TGCAGTGCTAGAACTAGTTGGTCCTACAATGAGCAGTTCTTC.

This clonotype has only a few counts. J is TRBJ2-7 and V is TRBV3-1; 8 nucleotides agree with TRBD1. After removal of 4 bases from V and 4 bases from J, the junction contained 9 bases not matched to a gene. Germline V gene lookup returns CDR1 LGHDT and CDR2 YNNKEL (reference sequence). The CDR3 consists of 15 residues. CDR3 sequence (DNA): TGTGCCAGCAGCCGTTGGACAGGGAATGGGTACGAGCAGTACTTC. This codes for CASSRWTGNGYEQYF.

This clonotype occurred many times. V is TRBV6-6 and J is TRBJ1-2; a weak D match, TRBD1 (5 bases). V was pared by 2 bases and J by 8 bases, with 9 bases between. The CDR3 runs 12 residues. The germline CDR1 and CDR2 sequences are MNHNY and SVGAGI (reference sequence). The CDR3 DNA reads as TGTGCCAGCAGTTACGCAGGGAGCGGCTACACCTTC. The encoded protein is CASSYAGSGYTF.

The DNA of the CDR3 is TGCGCCAGCAGCACCGGGACAGGGGGCAAATGGTACGAGCAGTACTTC. This codes for CASSTGTGGKWYEQYF. V is TRBV5-1 and J is TRBJ2-7, with 12 bases matching TRBD1. The CDR3 spans 16 residues. The germline V gene encodes CDR1 SGHRS and CDR2 YFSETQ. The V segment lost 4 bases and the J segment 4 bases; nucleotides outside the gene matches: 9.

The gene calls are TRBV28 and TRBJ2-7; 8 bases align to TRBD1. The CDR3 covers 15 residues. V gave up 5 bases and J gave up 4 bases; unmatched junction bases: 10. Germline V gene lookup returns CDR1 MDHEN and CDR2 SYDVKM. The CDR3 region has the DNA TGTGCCAGCAGTCATCAAAGGACAGGGTTTTACGAGCAGTACTTC. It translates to CASSHQRTGFYEQYF.

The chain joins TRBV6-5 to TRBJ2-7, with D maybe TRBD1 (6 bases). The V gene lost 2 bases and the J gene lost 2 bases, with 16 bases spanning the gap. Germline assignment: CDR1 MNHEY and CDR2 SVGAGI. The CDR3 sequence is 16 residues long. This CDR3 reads CASSYKQGFNPYEQYF. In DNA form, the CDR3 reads TGTGCCAGCAGTTACAAACAGGGATTTAATCCCTACGAGCAGTACTTC.

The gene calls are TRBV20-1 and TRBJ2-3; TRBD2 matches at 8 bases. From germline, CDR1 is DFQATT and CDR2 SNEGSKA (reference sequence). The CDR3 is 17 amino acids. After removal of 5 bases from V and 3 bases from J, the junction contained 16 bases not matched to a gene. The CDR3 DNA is TGCAGTGCTGGACAGCGGGAGACTTCACTAGCAACAGATACGCAGTATTTT. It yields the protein CSAGQRETSLATDTQYF.

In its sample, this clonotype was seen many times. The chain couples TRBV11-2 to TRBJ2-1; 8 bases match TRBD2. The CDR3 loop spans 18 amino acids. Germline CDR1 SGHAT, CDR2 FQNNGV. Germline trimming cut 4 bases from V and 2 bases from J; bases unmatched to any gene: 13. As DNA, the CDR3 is TGTGCCAGCAGCTCAGACCCTCCGGGACTAGGAACCTACAATGAGCAGTTCTTC. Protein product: CASSSDPPGLGTYNEQFF.